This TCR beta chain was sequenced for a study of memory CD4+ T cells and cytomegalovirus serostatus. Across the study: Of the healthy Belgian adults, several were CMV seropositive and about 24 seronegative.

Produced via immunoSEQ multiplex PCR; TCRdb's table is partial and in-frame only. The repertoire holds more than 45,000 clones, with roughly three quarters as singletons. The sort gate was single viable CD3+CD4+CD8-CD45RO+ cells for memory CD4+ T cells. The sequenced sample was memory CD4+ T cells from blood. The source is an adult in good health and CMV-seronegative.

Here the CDR3 DNA reads TGTGCCAGCAGCTTACCAGGGGGCGGAAACACCATATATTTT. Its translation: CASSLPGGGNTIYF. The chain links TRBV7-8 to TRBJ1-3; 8 bases match TRBD1. This CDR3 spans 14 amino acids. Looked up from germline, CDR1 is SGHVS and CDR2 is FQNEAQ. The J segment lost 4 bases and the V segment lost 2 bases, leaving 1 base of the junction unmatched.